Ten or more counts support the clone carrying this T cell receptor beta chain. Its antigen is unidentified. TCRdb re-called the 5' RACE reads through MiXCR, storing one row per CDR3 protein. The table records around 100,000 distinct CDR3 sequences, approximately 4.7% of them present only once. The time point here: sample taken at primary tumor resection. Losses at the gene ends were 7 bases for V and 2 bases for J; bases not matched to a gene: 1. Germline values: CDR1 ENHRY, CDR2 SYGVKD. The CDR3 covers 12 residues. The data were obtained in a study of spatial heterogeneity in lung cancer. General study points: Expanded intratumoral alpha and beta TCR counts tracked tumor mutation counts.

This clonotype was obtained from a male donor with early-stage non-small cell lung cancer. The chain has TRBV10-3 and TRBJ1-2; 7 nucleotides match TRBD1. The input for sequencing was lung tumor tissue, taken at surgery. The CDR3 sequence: CAIMGQNYGYTF. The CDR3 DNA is TGTGCCATCATGGGACAGAACTATGGCTACACCTTC.